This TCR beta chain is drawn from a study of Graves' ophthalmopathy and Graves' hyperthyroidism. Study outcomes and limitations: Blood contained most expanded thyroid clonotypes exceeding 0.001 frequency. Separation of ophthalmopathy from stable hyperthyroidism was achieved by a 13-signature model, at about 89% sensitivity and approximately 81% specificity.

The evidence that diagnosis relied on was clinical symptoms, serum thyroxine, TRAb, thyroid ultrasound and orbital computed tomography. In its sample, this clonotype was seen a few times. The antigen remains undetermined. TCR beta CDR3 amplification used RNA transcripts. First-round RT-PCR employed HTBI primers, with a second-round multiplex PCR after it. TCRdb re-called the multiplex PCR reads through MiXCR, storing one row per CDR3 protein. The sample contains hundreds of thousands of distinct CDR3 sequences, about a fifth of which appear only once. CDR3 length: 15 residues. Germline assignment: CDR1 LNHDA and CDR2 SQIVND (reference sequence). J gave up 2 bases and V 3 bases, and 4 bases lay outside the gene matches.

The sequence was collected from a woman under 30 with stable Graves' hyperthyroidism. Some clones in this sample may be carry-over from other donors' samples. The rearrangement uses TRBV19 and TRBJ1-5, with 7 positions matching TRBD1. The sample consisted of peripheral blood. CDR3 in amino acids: CASSIGDSRNQPQHF. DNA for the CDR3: TGTGCCAGTAGTATCGGGGACAGTCGCAATCAGCCCCAGCATTTT.